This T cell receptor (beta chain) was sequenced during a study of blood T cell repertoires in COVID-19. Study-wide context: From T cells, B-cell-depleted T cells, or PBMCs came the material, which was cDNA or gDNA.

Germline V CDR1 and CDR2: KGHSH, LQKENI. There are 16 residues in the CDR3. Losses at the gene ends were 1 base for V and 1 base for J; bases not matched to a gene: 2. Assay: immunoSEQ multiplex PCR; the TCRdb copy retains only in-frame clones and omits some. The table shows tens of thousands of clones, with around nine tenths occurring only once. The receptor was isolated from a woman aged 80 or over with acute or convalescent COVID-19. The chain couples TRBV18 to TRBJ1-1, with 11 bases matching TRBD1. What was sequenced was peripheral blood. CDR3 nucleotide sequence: TGTGCCAGCTCACCACGGACAGGGGGCAGGAACACTGAAGCTTTCTTT. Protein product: CASSPRTGGRNTEAFF. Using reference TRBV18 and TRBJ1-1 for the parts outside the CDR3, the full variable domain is NAGVMQNPRHLVRRRGQEARLRCSPMKGHSHVYWYRQLPEEGLKFMVYLQKENIIDESGMPKERFSAEFPKEGPSILRIQQVVRGDSAAYFCASSPRTGGRNTEAFFGQGTRLTVV.